The 14 T cell receptor beta chains given below trace back to one sample, sequenced in a study of T cells in Graves' hyperthyroidism and ophthalmopathy. TCR beta CDR3 regions were amplified from RNA transcripts. The HTBI primer set drove a first-round RT-PCR of the TCR CDR3. TCRdb re-analysed the multiplex PCR reads in MiXCR, keeping a single row per CDR3 protein. The table shows 350,000 or so distinct CDR3 sequences, with roughly 20% occurring only once. Material for sequencing was blood. These receptors were collected from a woman in her 40s with Graves' ophthalmopathy.

This clonotype showed up many times. The rearrangement uses TRBV6-1 and TRBJ2-5, with D hard to call. The CDR3 length is 11 residues. Trimming pared 4 bases from V and 9 bases from J, leaving 9 bases between. Germline V gene data show CDR1 as MNHNS and CDR2 as SASEGT. The CDR3 DNA is TGTGCCAGCAGTGCTCCAAAAGCCCAGTACTTC. The encoded protein is CASSAPKAQYF.

As concerns this clonotype: This may arise from a read error, as a much more abundant clone is one base away. This chain links TRBV28 with TRBJ2-7, with a possible D match to TRBD1 (6 bases). This CDR3 is built from 13 residues. The V end was cut by 11 bases, the J end by 2 bases, with 16 bases between. Germline V gene data show CDR1 as MDHEN and CDR2 as SYDVKM. The CDR3 bases are TGTGCCCGCATCCAGGGGACCCCCTACGAGCAGTACTTC. Protein product: CARIQGTPYEQYF.

This clonotype was seen at least ten times. V and J are TRBV6-5 and TRBJ1-2; 10 bases line up with TRBD1. This CDR3 has 15 amino acids. After removal of 0 bases from V and 6 bases from J, the junction contained 4 bases not matched to a gene. Germline V gives CDR1 MNHEY, CDR2 SVGAGI. In nucleotides, the CDR3 is TGTGCCAGCAGTTACTCGGGACAGGGGAAAGATGGCTACACCTTC. Protein product: CASSYSGQGKDGYTF.

This clonotype was seen at least ten times. V and J are TRBV20-1 and TRBJ2-5; D perhaps matches TRBD1 (6 bases). Deletions cut 5 bases from V and 1 base from J, with 11 bases between. This CDR3 contains 13 residues. Germline assignment: CDR1 DFQATT and CDR2 SNEGSKA (reference sequence). CDR3 region: CSARGQPQETQYF. The CDR3 DNA sequence: TGCAGTGCTCGCGGACAGCCCCAAGAGACCCAGTACTTC.

This clonotype was detected only a few times. The CDR3 region has the DNA TGTGCCAGCAGTTTTGTGGGAGCGGCGACGCAGGAGACCCAGTACTTC. Translation: CASSFVGAATQETQYF. The V gene is TRBV12-3 or TRBV12-4, the J gene TRBJ2-5; D possibly corresponds to TRBD2 (5 bases). The CDR3 has 16 amino acids. The ends were cut back, 3 bases at V and 5 bases at J, with 19 bases in the middle.

There are many counts of this clonotype. The chain recombines TRBV25-1 with TRBJ1-3; D unresolved. V lost 5 bases to trimming and J lost 0 bases, with 8 bases between them. Germline CDR1 is MGHDK and CDR2 is SYGVNS. The CDR3 loop spans 14 amino acids. DNA of the CDR3: TGTGCCAGCAGTCCGGAAAGCTCTGGAAACACCATATATTTT. Translating it yields CASSPESSGNTIYF.

In this sample, this clonotype turned up a few times. The chain has TRBV6-1 and TRBJ1-6; D gene ambiguous. Germline V CDR1 and CDR2: MNHNS, SASEGT. V gave up 6 bases and J gave up 9 bases, with 9 bases separating them. The CDR3 is 12 residues long. The CDR3 loop reads CASSDGSSPLHF. The DNA of the CDR3 is TGTGCCAGCAGCGACGGATCTTCACCCCTCCACTTT.

The chain links TRBV5-8 to TRBJ1-5; 7 nucleotides align to TRBD1. CDR1 SGHTS and CDR2 YDEGEE come from the germline V gene. The CDR3 spans 16 residues. V was clipped by 5 bases and J by 0 bases; unmatched bases: 8. CDR3 sequence: CASSRYRGNSNQPQHF. CDR3 sequence (DNA): TGTGCCAGCAGTCGGTACAGGGGCAATAGCAATCAGCCCCAGCATTTT.

This clonotype was picked up many times. The V call is TRBV18, the J call TRBJ1-5, with a tentative D call TRBD1 (5 bases). Between the trimmed V and J ends, which lost 4 bases and 0 bases, there was a span of 13 bases. Per germline, CDR1 KGHSH and CDR2 LQKENI. The CDR3 extends over 16 amino acids. CDR3 sequence: CASSRLGGPSNQPQHF. The CDR3 coding sequence is TGTGCCAGCTCACGGCTGGGGGGACCTAGCAATCAGCCCCAGCATTTT. Together with reference TRBV18 and TRBJ1-5, the CDR3 gives the full variable domain: NAGVMQNPRHLVRRRGQEARLRCSPMKGHSHVYWYRQLPEEGLKFMVYLQKENIIDESGMPKERFSAEFPKEGPSILRIQQVVRGDSAAYFCASSRLGGPSNQPQHFGDGTRLSIL.

In its sample, this clonotype was seen many times. The rearrangement links TRBV6-1 to TRBJ2-7; D not certain. The CDR3 is 14 residues long. With 2 bases removed from V and 6 bases from J, the gap between germline ends came to 14 bases. Germline V lookup: CDR1 MNHNS, CDR2 SASEGT. The chain's CDR3 is CASSEILGPSEQYF. DNA of the CDR3: TGTGCCAGCAGTGAAATTCTGGGTCCAAGCGAGCAGTACTTC.

This chain uses TRBV12-3 or TRBV12-4 with TRBJ2-7; D is uncertain. CDR3 length: 13 amino acids. Between the trimmed V and J ends, which lost 7 bases and 0 bases, there was a span of 10 bases. The DNA for the CDR3 is TGTGCCAGCACCATCGATAGCTCCTACGAGCAGTACTTC. Its protein is CASTIDSSYEQYF.

For this clonotype: One end of the junction does not line up with germline, which may come from a read error. This chain links TRBV6-5 with TRBJ1-2; D is undetermined. The CDR3 runs 15 residues. Germline CDR1 reads MNHEY; CDR2 reads SVGAGI. In nucleotides, the CDR3 is TGTGCCAGCAATTACACCGGGCGATATTCCTATGGCTACACCTTC. This sequence encodes CASNYTGRYSYGYTF.

V gene TRBV20-1 combines with J gene TRBJ2-4; TRBD1 matches at 9 bases. Germline-derived CDR1 and CDR2 are DFQATT and SNEGSKA (reference sequence). The CDR3 covers 14 residues. V lost 5 bases to trimming and J lost 1 base; unmatched junction nucleotides: 3. CDR3 coding DNA: TGCAGTGCTCACAGGGGGCGGGCCAAAAACATTCAGTACTTC. Its translation: CSAHRGRAKNIQYF.

The V call is TRBV6-5, the J call TRBJ1-2; the D gene is possibly TRBD1 (5 bases). The V and J ends lost 0 bases and 7 bases respectively, with 15 bases between them. Germline values: CDR1 MNHEY, CDR2 SVGAGI. CDR3 length equals 15 residues. This CDR3 is CASSYSRTPSGGYTF. DNA of the CDR3: TGTGCCAGCAGTTACTCGAGGACACCGAGTGGTGGCTACACCTTC.